The 18 T cell receptor beta chains listed next were all sequenced from one sample in a study of cytomegalovirus exposure and HLA in healthy donors (dated by TCRdb to 2015 to 2018). The library was generated by the immunoSEQ multiplex PCR assay. For the multiplex PCR, a mixture combining 60 forward primers for TCR Vbeta segments and 13 reverse primers for TCR Jbeta segments was used. Entries here come from immuneACCESS through TCRdb and include only in-frame sequences with V and J called. Some clones fail to appear in such tables; in the studies checked, an unresolved V gene covers under half of the shortfall, and the cause of the remainder is unknown. The sample table lists over 80,000 clones, approximately 68% of them with a count of one. In total, the top ten clones hold roughly 5.5% of the sample. Specimen: PBMCs. The source is a boy between 10 and 17 years old in good health and CMV-seropositive.

The rearrangement joins TRBV6-6 to TRBJ2-7, with D unresolved. This CDR3 contains 12 residues. Germline V gene data show CDR1 as MNHNY and CDR2 as SVGAGI (reference sequence). Trimming removed 7 bases at V and 1 base at J, with 8 bases between. CDR3 loop: CASTSGSYEQYF. CDR3 bases: TGTGCCAGCACCTCAGGATCCTACGAGCAGTACTTC.

The chain has TRBV9 and TRBJ2-3; a possible D gene is TRBD1 (6 bases). The V and J ends lost 0 bases and 2 bases respectively, with 16 bases between them. Looked up from germline, CDR1 is SGDLS and CDR2 is YYNGEE. CDR3 length: 17 residues. The CDR3 here is CASSVGSLGHFTDTQYF. CDR3 sequence (DNA): TGTGCCAGCAGCGTAGGGAGTTTGGGACACTTCACAGATACGCAGTATTTT. Drawing the rest from reference TRBV9 and TRBJ2-3, the complete variable domain is DSGVTQTPKHLITATGQRVTLRCSPRSGDLSVYWYQQSLDQGLQFLIQYYNGEERAKGNILERFSAQQFPDLHSELNLSSLELGDSALYFCASSVGSLGHFTDTQYFGPGTRLTVL.

This clone was observed a few times. The rearrangement joins TRBV18 to TRBJ1-1, with a possible D match to TRBD1 (5 bases). This CDR3 comprises 17 residues. Germline CDR1 KGHSH, CDR2 LQKENI. The ends were cut back, 3 bases at V and 0 bases at J, with 17 bases in the middle. The CDR3 coding sequence is TGTGCCAGCTCACCTCGGGACTCCGGGAGGATGAACACTGAAGCTTTCTTT. Encoded protein: CASSPRDSGRMNTEAFF.

The count of this clone is one. This chain links TRBV27 with TRBJ1-4; unclear D gene. Germline V gene lookup returns CDR1 MNHEY and CDR2 SMNVEV (reference sequence). The CDR3 has 14 amino acids. The V gene lost 2 bases and the J gene lost 4 bases, with 8 bases spanning the gap. This chain's CDR3 is CASSLGRGNEKLFF. The CDR3 region has the DNA TGTGCCAGCAGTTTAGGAAGAGGTAATGAAAAACTGTTTTTT.

The chain combines TRBV29-1 with TRBJ1-2, with 11 bases that match TRBD1. V trimming: 8 bases; J trimming: 3 bases; junction bases outside the gene matches: 8. Germline V gene lookup returns CDR1 SQVTM and CDR2 ANQGSEA. The CDR3 loop spans 14 amino acids. CDR3 bases: TGCAGCCCCACTGGACAGGGGGCTCACTATGGCTACACCTTC. Amino acid sequence: CSPTGQGAHYGYTF.

This clone came up a few times. The chain uses TRBV5-4 and TRBJ2-7, with 8 bases lining up with TRBD1. With 3 bases clipped from V and 4 bases from J, the junction kept 3 bases outside the gene matches. The CDR3 is made up of 13 amino acids. Per germline, CDR1 SGHNT and CDR2 YYREEE (reference sequence). CDR3 DNA: TGTGCCAGCAGCTCCGGACAGGGTTACGAGCAGTACTTC. This encodes CASSSGQGYEQYF.

This clone occurred a few times. V gene TRBV10-3 combines with J gene TRBJ2-3, with no clear D. Germline V gives CDR1 ENHRY, CDR2 SYGVKD. The CDR3 consists of 17 residues. V was pared by 2 bases and J by 3 bases, with 18 bases between. CDR3 protein: CAISEEAGRIPTDTQYF. CDR3 in DNA: TGTGCCATCAGTGAGGAGGCCGGTCGGATCCCGACAGATACGCAGTATTTT.

This clone showed up just a few times. The chain is built from TRBV23-1 and TRBJ2-7; 7 bases map to TRBD2. Being an ORF, TRBV23-1 has a function that is uncertain. V was pared by 8 bases and J by 3 bases, with 7 bases of the junction left unmatched. CDR3 length: 13 amino acids. In DNA, the CDR3 is TGCGCCAGCGGGCGGACTAGTATCTACGAGCAGTACTTC. It translates to CASGRTSIYEQYF.

V and J are TRBV7-8 and TRBJ2-2; possibly TRBD1 for D (5 bases). Germline values: CDR1 SGHVS, CDR2 FQNEAQ. The length of the CDR3 is 15 residues. Trimming shortened V by 1 base and J by 5 bases, and 11 bases separated the two germline ends. The CDR3, as DNA: TGTGCCAGCAGCTTAGTTTCCAGGGCAACCGGGGAGCTGTTTTTT. Translating gives CASSLVSRATGELFF.

The V gene is TRBV2, the J gene TRBJ1-5; D call uncertain. The CDR3 has 17 amino acids. The germline V gene has CDR1 SNHLY and CDR2 FYNNEI. Trimming left V 4 bases short and J 7 bases short, with 23 bases between. The CDR3 region has the DNA TGTGCCAGCAGTGTACGGATTAATGGGTTGTCGGAGCAGCCCCAGCATTTT. Protein product: CASSVRINGLSEQPQHF.

CDR3 amino acids: CASRRHINYGYTF. In nucleotides, the CDR3 is TGTGCCAGCAGAAGACATATAAACTATGGCTACACCTTC. The V call is TRBV6-5, the J call TRBJ1-2, with no clear D. Germline V CDR1 and CDR2: MNHEY, SVGAGI. Trimming took off 6 bases at V and 2 bases at J, with 10 bases between the two ends. This CDR3 is 13 amino acids long.

This chain links TRBV6-1 with TRBJ1-3; D not certain. The CDR3 spans 14 residues. Germline assignment: CDR1 MNHNS and CDR2 SASEGT. The V end was cut by 3 bases, the J end by 8 bases, with 14 bases between. The DNA for the CDR3 is TGTGCCAGCAGTGATCGAATTCAACATGACACCATATATTTT. Translating gives CASSDRIQHDTIYF.

The sample holds a few counts of this clone. The V gene is TRBV10-2, the J gene TRBJ1-3, with no clear D. Trimming cost V 7 bases and J 0 bases, with 25 bases left between them. CDR1 is WSHSY and CDR2 is SAAADI in the germline V gene. CDR3 length: 19 residues. The CDR3 coding sequence is TGCGCCAGCAATAAAAGAGGGTTCCAATTATTTGACTCTGGAAACACCATATATTTT. Translation gives CASNKRGFQLFDSGNTIYF.

This clone was observed a handful of times. The rearrangement links TRBV7-2 to TRBJ2-5, with 8 positions matching TRBD2. Trimming took 5 bases from V and 1 from J; bases not matched to a gene: 6. This CDR3 has 15 amino acids. The germline CDR1 and CDR2 sequences are SGHTA and FQGNSA. Here the CDR3 DNA reads TGTGCCAGCAGCCCTGGTAGCGGGACCCAAGAGACCCAGTACTTC. It encodes CASSPGSGTQETQYF.

This clone was counted only a few times. The chain recombines TRBV5-8 with TRBJ2-3; 7 nucleotides agree with TRBD2. In germline, CDR1 is SGHTS, CDR2 YDEGEE. V trimming: 4 bases; J trimming: 1 base; junction bases outside the gene matches: 6. The CDR3 spans 15 residues. CDR3 sequence reads: CASSGTSDGTDTQYF. The CDR3, as DNA: TGTGCCAGCAGCGGAACTAGCGATGGCACAGATACGCAGTATTTT.

In its sample, this clone was seen a few times. This chain links TRBV5-4 with TRBJ2-1; D may be TRBD2 (6 bases). The CDR3 has 12 amino acids. Per germline, CDR1 SGHNT and CDR2 YYREEE (reference sequence). Trimming cost V 5 bases and J 12 bases, with 15 bases left between them. The CDR3 nucleotides are TGTGCCAGCAGTACCACCGGGACTTCGCAGTTCTTC. Its translation is CASSTTGTSQFF.

The chain links TRBV10-3 to TRBJ2-1; 7 bases line up with TRBD2. The CDR3 is 13 amino acids. J lost 5 bases, V lost 7 bases, and 5 bases had no gene match. Germline CDR1 is ENHRY and CDR2 is SYGVKD. The DNA for the CDR3 is TGTGCCATCAAGAGCGGGGAGGACAATGAGCAGTTCTTC. Protein: CAIKSGEDNEQFF.

The chain carries TRBV29-1 and TRBJ2-1; unclear D gene. V dropped 3 bases and J dropped 1 base, with 10 bases sitting between them. The CDR3 sequence is 14 residues long. The V gene's germline CDR1 is SQVTM and CDR2 ANQGSEA. The CDR3 protein is CSVDLGYSYNEQFF. The CDR3 nucleotides read TGCAGCGTTGACCTAGGTTATTCCTACAATGAGCAGTTCTTC.